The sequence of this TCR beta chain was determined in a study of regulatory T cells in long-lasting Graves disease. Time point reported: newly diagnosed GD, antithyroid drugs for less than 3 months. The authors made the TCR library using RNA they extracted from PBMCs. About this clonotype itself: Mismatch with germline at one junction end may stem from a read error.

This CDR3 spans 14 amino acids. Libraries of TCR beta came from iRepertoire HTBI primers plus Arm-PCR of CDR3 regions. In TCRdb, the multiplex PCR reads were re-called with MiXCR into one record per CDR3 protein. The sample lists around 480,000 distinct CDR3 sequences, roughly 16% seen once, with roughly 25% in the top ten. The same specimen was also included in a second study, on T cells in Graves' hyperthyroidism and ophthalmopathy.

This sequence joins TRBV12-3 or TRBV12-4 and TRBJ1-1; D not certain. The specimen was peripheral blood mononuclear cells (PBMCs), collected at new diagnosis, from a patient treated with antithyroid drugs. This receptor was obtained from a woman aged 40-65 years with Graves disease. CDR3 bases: TGTGCCAGCAGTTTAGGGGCCATGAACACTGGAGCTTTCTTT. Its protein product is CASSLGAMNTGAFF.